This T cell receptor beta chain derives from a study of CXCR3-negative and CXCR3-positive naive CD8 T cells. The TRB cDNA libraries were prepared by 5' RACE with UMI labels. TCRdb re-analyzed the 5' RACE reads; it lists each CDR3 protein once, without DNA. The sample totals approximately 40,000 distinct CDR3 sequences. From germline, CDR1 is DFQATT and CDR2 SNEGSKA (reference sequence). The CDR3 runs 13 residues. The sample comprised memory CD8+ T cells from blood. This sequence was found in a human donor in good health. Some clones in this sample may be carry-over from other donors' samples. The chain couples TRBV20-1 to TRBJ2-7; without DNA, the TCRdb call of TRBD1 cannot be checked. CDR3 amino acids: CSAPDSYDYEQYF.